The clone carrying this TCR beta chain was seen only once. The antigen is unknown. TCRdb keeps only in-frame clones here, not all; method: immunoSEQ multiplex PCR. The table records 100,000 to 150,000 clones, roughly nine tenths of them present only once. PCR or immunohistochemistry showed mismatch repair deficiency in every enrolled patient. TCR sequencing covered a few patients who responded to pembrolizumab. These data come from a study of PD-1 blockade in mismatch repair-deficient tumors. Across the whole study: Patients had 12 mismatch repair-deficient cancer types, all previously treated and progressing.

Study-level results: After pembrolizumab, tumor-resident clones rose rapidly, then generally contracted before radiologic responses.

J gave up 4 bases and V 0 bases, and 3 bases lay outside the gene matches. The germline CDR1 and CDR2 sequences are MNHNY and SVGAGI (reference sequence). The CDR3 totals 15 residues. The source was peripheral blood, collected 44 weeks after starting pembrolizumab. The chain has TRBV6-6 and TRBJ2-7; TRBD2 agrees at 10 bases. This TCR was sampled from an adult with mismatch repair-deficient cancer. This CDR3 is CASSYSSSGSYEQYF. CDR3 sequence (DNA): TGTGCCAGCAGTTACTCGTCTAGCGGGAGTTACGAGCAGTACTTC.